The source of this T cell receptor (beta chain) is a study of T cell responses to AZD1222 COVID-19 vaccine. The V end was cut by 1 base, the J end by 0 bases, with 7 bases between. CDR3 size: 15 residues. Germline lookup yields CDR1 LGHDT and CDR2 YNNKEL (reference sequence). The data were produced by immunoSEQ multiplex PCR, yet TCRdb's version contains in-frame clones alone and is incomplete. The sample shows fewer than 130,000 clones, around 80% of them seen only once. V and J are TRBV3-1 (or the pseudogene TRBV3-2) and TRBJ1-5; D is ambiguous. The input for sequencing was peripheral blood, taken on day 0 of AZD1222 vaccination. This TCR derives from an adult in good health. This CDR3 is CASSQGIYSNQPQHF. The CDR3 DNA sequence: TGTGCCAGCAGCCAAGGAATATATAGCAATCAGCCCCAGCATTTT.